This T cell receptor (beta chain) is drawn from a study of Ad26.COV2.S vaccination and SARS-CoV-2 variants. Turning to the study itself: Once, or twice with 56 days between doses, Ad26.COV2.S was given intramuscularly.

V lost 3 bases to trimming and J lost 5 bases; unmatched junction nucleotides: 9. This CDR3 has 15 amino acids. The germline gives CDR1 SGHKS, CDR2 YYEKEE (reference sequence). The sample's treatment: 19 received Ad26.COV2.S at low or high dose, single or two shots; about five received placebo; per-sample allocation not given. Day 63 after the first vaccine or placebo injection was the time point for sampling. This adult donor, from Boston, was 18-55 years old. Measured with immunoSEQ multiplex PCR; TCRdb has only the in-frame clones, and not every one. The sample shows around 450,000 clones, approximately 90% of them seen only once. As for this clone: Its target is unknown.

Findings of the study overall: The study found similar non-spike TCR breadth in vaccine and placebo recipients. The TCR-based breadth and depth measures might underestimate overall T cell responses.

This specimen consisted of peripheral blood, obtained in a trial of Ad26.COV2.S vaccine versus placebo. This chain links TRBV5-5 with TRBJ2-7; 9 bases match TRBD1. The origin of this receptor is a person aged 18 to 59 who received the Ad26.COV2.S COVID-19 vaccine or a placebo. DNA of the CDR3: TGTGCCAGCAGCTCAACCGGGACAGGGATCAACGAGCAGTACTTC. As protein: CASSSTGTGINEQYF. The variable domain in full, with the rest retrieved from reference TRBV5-5 and TRBJ2-7, is DAGVTQSPTHLIKTRGQQVTLRCSPISGHKSVSWYQQVLGQGPQFIFQYYEKEERGRGNFPDRFSARQFPNYSSELNVNALLLGDSALYLCASSSTGTGINEQYFGPGTRLTVT.